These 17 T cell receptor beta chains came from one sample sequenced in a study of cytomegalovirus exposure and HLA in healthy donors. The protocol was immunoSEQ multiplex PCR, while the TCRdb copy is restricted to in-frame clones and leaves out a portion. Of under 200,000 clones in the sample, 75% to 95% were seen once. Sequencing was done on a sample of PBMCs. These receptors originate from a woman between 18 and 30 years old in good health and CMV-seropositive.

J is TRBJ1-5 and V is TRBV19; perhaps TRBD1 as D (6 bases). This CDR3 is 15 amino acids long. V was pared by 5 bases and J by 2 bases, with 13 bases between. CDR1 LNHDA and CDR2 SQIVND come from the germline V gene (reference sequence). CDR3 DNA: TGTGCCAGTAGTGCTAGACAGGTAGGCAATCAGCCCCAGCATTTT. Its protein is CASSARQVGNQPQHF. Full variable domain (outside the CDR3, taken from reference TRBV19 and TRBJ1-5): DGGITQSPKYLFRKEGQNVTLSCEQNLNHDAMYWYRQDPGQGLRLIYYSQIVNDFQKGDIAEGYSVSREKKESFPLTVTSAQKNPTAFYLCASSARQVGNQPQHFGDGTRLSIL.

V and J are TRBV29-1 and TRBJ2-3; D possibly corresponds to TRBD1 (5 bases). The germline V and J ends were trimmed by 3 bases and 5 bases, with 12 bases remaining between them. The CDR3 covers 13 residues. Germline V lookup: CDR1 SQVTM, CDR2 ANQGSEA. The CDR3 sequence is CSVERQGRDTQYF. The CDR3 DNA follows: TGCAGCGTTGAGAGGCAGGGCCGAGATACGCAGTATTTT.

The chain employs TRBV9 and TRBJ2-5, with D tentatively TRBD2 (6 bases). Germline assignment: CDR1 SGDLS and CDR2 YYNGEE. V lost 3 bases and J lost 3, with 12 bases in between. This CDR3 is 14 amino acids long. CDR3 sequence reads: CASSDSSGEETQYF. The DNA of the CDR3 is TGTGCCAGCAGCGACTCGTCGGGGGAAGAGACCCAGTACTTC.

CDR3 region: CAISAVTLSTDTQYF. In DNA form, the CDR3 reads TGTGCCATCAGTGCGGTCACGCTTAGCACAGATACGCAGTATTTT. V gene TRBV10-3 combines with J gene TRBJ2-3, with D unresolved. V lost 4 bases, J lost 0 bases, and 11 bases lay in between. The CDR3 extends over 15 amino acids. Germline V gives CDR1 ENHRY, CDR2 SYGVKD.

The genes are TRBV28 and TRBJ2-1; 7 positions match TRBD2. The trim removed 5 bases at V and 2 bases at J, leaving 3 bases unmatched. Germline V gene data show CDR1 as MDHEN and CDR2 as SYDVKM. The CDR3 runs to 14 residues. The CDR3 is CASSPGLAYNEQFF. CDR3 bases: TGTGCCAGCAGTCCAGGACTAGCCTACAATGAGCAGTTCTTC. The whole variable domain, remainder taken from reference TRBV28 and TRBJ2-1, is DVKVTQSSRYLVKRTGEKVFLECVQDMDHENMFWYRQDPGLGLRLIYFSYDVKMKEKGDIPEGYSVSREKKERFSLILESASTNQTSMYLCASSPGLAYNEQFFGPGTRLTVL.

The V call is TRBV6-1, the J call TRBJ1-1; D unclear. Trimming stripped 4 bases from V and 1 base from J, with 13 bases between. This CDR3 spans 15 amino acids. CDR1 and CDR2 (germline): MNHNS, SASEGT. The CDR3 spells CASSVAGLGNTEAFF. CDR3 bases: TGTGCCAGCAGTGTGGCGGGCCTTGGGAACACTGAAGCTTTCTTT.

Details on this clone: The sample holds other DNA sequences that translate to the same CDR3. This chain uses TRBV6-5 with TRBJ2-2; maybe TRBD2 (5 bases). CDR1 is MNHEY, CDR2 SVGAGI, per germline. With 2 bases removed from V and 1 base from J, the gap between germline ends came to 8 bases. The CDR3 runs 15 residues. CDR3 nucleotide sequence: TGTGCCAGCAGTTACGATCGGGGGAACACCGGGGAGCTGTTTTTT. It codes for CASSYDRGNTGELFF.

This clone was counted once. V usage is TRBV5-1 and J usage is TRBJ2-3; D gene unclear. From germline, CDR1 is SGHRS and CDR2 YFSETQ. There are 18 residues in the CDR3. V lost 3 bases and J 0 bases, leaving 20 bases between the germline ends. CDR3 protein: CASSSPLKLFPSTDTQYF. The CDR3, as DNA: TGCGCCAGCAGCTCGCCACTCAAACTATTTCCTAGCACAGATACGCAGTATTTT.

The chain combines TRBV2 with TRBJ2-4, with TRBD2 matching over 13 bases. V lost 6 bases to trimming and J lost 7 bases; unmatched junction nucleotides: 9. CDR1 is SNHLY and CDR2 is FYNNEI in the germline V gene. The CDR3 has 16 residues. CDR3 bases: TGTGCCAGCAGGCCTTCACTAGCGGGGGGGAGGAACATTCAGTACTTC. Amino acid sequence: CASRPSLAGGRNIQYF.

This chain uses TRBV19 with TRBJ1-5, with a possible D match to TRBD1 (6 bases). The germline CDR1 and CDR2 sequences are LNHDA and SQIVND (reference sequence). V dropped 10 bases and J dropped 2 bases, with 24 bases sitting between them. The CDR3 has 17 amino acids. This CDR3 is CAIRDGQGLGGNQPQHF. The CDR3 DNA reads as TGTGCCATCAGGGATGGGCAGGGGCTTGGAGGCAATCAGCCCCAGCATTTT.

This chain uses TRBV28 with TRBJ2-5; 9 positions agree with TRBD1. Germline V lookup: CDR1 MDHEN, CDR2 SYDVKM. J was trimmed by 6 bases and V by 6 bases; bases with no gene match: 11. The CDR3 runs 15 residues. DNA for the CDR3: TGTGCCAGCAGGACACAGGGGGCGTTGGGGCAGACCCAGTACTTC. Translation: CASRTQGALGQTQYF. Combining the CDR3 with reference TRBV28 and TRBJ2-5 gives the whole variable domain DVKVTQSSRYLVKRTGEKVFLECVQDMDHENMFWYRQDPGLGLRLIYFSYDVKMKEKGDIPEGYSVSREKKERFSLILESASTNQTSMYLCASRTQGALGQTQYFGPGTRLLVL.

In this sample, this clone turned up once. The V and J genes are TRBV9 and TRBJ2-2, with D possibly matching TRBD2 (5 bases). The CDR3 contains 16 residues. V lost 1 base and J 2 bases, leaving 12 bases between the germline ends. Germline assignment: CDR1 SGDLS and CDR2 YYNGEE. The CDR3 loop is CASSVSSGTNTGELFF. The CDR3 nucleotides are TGTGCCAGCAGCGTATCCAGCGGAACTAACACCGGGGAGCTGTTTTTT.

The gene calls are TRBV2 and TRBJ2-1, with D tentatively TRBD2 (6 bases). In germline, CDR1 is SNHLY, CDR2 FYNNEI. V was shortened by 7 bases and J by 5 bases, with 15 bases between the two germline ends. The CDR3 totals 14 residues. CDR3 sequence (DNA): TGTGCCAGCATTCGGACTACCTTAAACAATGAGCAGTTCTTC. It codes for CASIRTTLNNEQFF.

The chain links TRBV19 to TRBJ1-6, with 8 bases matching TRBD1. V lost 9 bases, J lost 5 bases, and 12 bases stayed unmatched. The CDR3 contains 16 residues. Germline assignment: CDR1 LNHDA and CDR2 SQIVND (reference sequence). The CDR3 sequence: CASKKLSTGDNSPLHF. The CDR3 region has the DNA TGTGCCAGCAAGAAACTCTCGACAGGGGATAATTCACCCCTCCACTTT.

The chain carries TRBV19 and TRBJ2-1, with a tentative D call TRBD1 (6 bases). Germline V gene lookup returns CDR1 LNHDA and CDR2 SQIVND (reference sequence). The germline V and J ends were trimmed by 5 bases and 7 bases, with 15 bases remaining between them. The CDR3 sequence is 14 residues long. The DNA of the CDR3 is TGTGCCAGTAGTGTTGACAGGCCCTGGAATGAGCAGTTCTTC. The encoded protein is CASSVDRPWNEQFF.

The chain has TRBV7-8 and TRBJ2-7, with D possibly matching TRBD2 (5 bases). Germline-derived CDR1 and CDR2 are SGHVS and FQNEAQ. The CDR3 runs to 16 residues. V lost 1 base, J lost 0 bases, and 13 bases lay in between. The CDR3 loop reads CASSLVASSSSYEQYF. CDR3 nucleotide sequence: TGTGCCAGCAGCTTAGTAGCGTCGTCCAGCTCCTACGAGCAGTACTTC.

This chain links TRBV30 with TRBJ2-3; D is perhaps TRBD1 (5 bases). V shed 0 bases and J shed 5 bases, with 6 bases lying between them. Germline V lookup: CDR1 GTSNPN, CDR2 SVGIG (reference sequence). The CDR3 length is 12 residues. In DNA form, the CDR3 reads TGTGCCTGGAGTGTACAGGTAGATACGCAGTATTTT. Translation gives CAWSVQVDTQYF.